The 13 T cell receptor beta chains in this list originate from one sample, sequenced in a study of regulatory T cells in long-lasting Graves disease. Relying on iRepertoire HTBI primers and Arm-PCR of CDR3 regions, the team built TCR beta libraries. MiXCR, run by TCRdb on the multiplex PCR reads, gives a single entry per CDR3 protein. The data show more than 300,000 distinct CDR3 sequences, with around 15% seen just once and about 24% held by the top ten. The time point denotes: newly diagnosed GD, antithyroid drugs for less than 3 months. Construction of the TCR library relied on RNA isolated from PBMCs. The source was peripheral blood mononuclear cells (PBMCs), collected at new diagnosis, from a patient treated with antithyroid drugs. The receptors were gathered from a female donor with Graves disease.

V gene TRBV28 combines with J gene TRBJ2-2; weak D call: TRBD1 (6 bases). Deletions cut 6 bases from V and 0 bases from J, with 8 bases between. The length of the CDR3 is 14 residues. Germline loops: CDR1 MDHEN, CDR2 SYDVKM. In DNA, the CDR3 is TGTGCCAGCAGGGGGGCCACGAACACCGGGGAGCTGTTTTTT. As protein: CASRGATNTGELFF.

In this sample, this clonotype turned up many times. The chain has TRBV2 and TRBJ2-7; TRBD2 might be the D (5 bases). Between the trimmed V and J ends, which lost 5 bases and 1 base, there was a span of 12 bases. The CDR3 is 14 amino acids. Germline CDR1 reads SNHLY; CDR2 reads FYNNEI. This CDR3 reads CASSLLGPSYEQYF. The CDR3 bases are TGTGCCAGCAGTTTACTAGGCCCTTCCTACGAGCAGTACTTC.

This clonotype was seen ten or more times. J is TRBJ1-5 and V is TRBV20-1, with 8 bases aligning to TRBD1. Germline trimming cut 5 bases from V and 3 bases from J; bases unmatched to any gene: 3. This CDR3 has 13 amino acids. The germline CDR1 and CDR2 sequences are DFQATT and SNEGSKA (reference sequence). CDR3 DNA: TGCAGTGCTGGGACAGGAGACAATCAGCCCCAGCATTTT. It codes for CSAGTGDNQPQHF.

The sample holds many counts of this clonotype. The chain joins TRBV7-2 to TRBJ2-3; D possibly corresponds to TRBD1 (6 bases). Trimming removed 4 bases from V and 0 bases from J, with 14 bases in between. The V gene's germline CDR1 is SGHTA and CDR2 FQGNSA. The CDR3 has 16 residues. The CDR3 loop reads CASSSAGTPSTDTQYF. In DNA, the CDR3 is TGTGCCAGCAGCTCCGCCGGGACACCTAGCACAGATACGCAGTATTTT. The variable domain in full, completed from reference TRBV7-2 and TRBJ2-3, reads GAGVSQSPSNKVTEKGKDVELRCDPISGHTALYWYRQSLGQGLEFLIYFQGNSAPDKSGLPSDRFSAERTGGSVSTLTIQRTQQEDSAVYLCASSSAGTPSTDTQYFGPGTRLTVL.

This clonotype was recorded at least ten times. V and J are TRBV27 and TRBJ2-5; the match to TRBD1 covers 10 bases. The CDR3 sequence is 16 residues long. Germline lookup yields CDR1 MNHEY and CDR2 SMNVEV (reference sequence). Unmatched junction bases numbered 8, after V lost 6 bases and J lost 1 base. The chain's CDR3 is CASSSPRTGGQETQYF. The CDR3 DNA follows: TGTGCCAGCAGCTCACCAAGGACAGGGGGCCAAGAGACCCAGTACTTC.

This clonotype was observed at least ten times. V gene TRBV7-2 combines with J gene TRBJ2-1; D ambiguous. Germline V CDR1 and CDR2: SGHTA, FQGNSA. This CDR3 is built from 12 residues. V was trimmed by 1 base and J by 10 bases, leaving 8 bases between them. The CDR3 reads CASSLEIQEQFF. CDR3 bases: TGTGCCAGCAGCTTAGAAATTCAGGAGCAGTTCTTC.

This clonotype was observed many times. The rearrangement links TRBV27 to TRBJ2-7, with a possible D match to TRBD2 (6 bases). CDR1 and CDR2 (germline): MNHEY, SMNVEV (reference sequence). This CDR3 is 14 amino acids long. The V and J ends lost 4 bases and 2 bases respectively, with 12 bases between them. For the CDR3, the DNA is TGTGCCAGCAGTTGGAGGGACGGTACCTACGAGCAGTACTTC. Protein: CASSWRDGTYEQYF.

CDR3: CASLGQERNQPQHF. The CDR3 DNA reads TGTGCCAGTTTGGGACAGGAGCGCAATCAGCCCCAGCATTTT. The chain couples TRBV2 to TRBJ1-5; 8 bases map to TRBD1. This CDR3 comprises 14 residues. The V gene's germline CDR1 is SNHLY and CDR2 FYNNEI. The junction had 6 bases not matched to a gene; V was cut back by 9 bases and J by 2 bases.

In its sample, this clonotype was seen many times. V gene TRBV29-1 combines with J gene TRBJ2-7, with 7 positions matching TRBD2. CDR1 is SQVTM, CDR2 ANQGSEA, per germline. V trimming: 0 bases; J trimming: 7 bases; junction bases outside the gene matches: 6. The CDR3 extends over 13 amino acids. The CDR3 region has the DNA TGCAGCGTTGAAGACAGGGAGGGTAGGGAGCAGTACTTC. Translating gives CSVEDREGREQYF.

This chain connects TRBV12-3 or TRBV12-4 to TRBJ2-7; TRBD1 matches at 9 bases. V trimming: 6 bases; J trimming: 5 bases; junction bases outside the gene matches: 14. This CDR3 is built from 16 residues. The CDR3: CASSRRAGTGSDEQYF. The CDR3 coding sequence is TGTGCCAGCAGCAGGAGGGCCGGGACAGGGTCCGACGAGCAGTACTTC.

For the CDR3, the DNA is TGTGCCAGCAGTTACTCGGGGGGTGAGCAGTATTTT. As protein: CASSYSGGEQYF. The chain joins TRBV6-2 or TRBV6-3 to TRBJ2-3, with D possibly TRBD2 on 6 matching bases. Trimming left V 0 bases short and J 11 bases short, with 9 bases between. Germline V gives CDR1 MNHEY, CDR2 SVGEGT. This CDR3 contains 12 residues.

This clonotype was detected only a few times. This chain connects TRBV6-2 or TRBV6-3 to TRBJ2-3; the match to TRBD2 covers 11 bases. CDR1 and CDR2 (germline): MNHEY, SVGEGT. This CDR3 comprises 16 residues. The ends lost 6 bases at V and 2 bases at J; junction bases unmatched: 7. The CDR3 protein is CASRWTSGLPTDTQYF. In nucleotides, the CDR3 is TGTGCCAGCAGGTGGACTAGCGGGCTACCCACAGATACGCAGTATTTT.

The chain couples TRBV19 to TRBJ1-5, with D possibly matching TRBD1 (5 bases). Germline-derived CDR1 and CDR2 are LNHDA and SQIVND (reference sequence). V was shortened by 9 bases and J by 3 bases, with 18 bases between the two germline ends. CDR3 length: 15 residues. In nucleotides, the CDR3 is TGTGCCAGCCGGGCCCAGGGACGATCCAATCAGCCCCAGCATTTT. Translating gives CASRAQGRSNQPQHF.